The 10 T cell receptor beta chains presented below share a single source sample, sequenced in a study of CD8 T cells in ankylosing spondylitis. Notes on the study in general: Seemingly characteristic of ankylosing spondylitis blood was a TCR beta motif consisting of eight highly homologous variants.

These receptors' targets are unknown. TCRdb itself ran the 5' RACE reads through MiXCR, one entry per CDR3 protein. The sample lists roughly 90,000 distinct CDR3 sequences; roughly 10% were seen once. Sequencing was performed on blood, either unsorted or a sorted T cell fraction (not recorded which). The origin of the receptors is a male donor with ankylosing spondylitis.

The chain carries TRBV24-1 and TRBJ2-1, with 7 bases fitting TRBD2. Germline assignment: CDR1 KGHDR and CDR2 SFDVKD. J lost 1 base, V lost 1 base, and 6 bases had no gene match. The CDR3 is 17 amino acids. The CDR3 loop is CATSDLEAGPSYNEQFF. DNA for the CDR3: TGTGCCACCAGTGATTTAGAAGCGGGGCCTTCCTACAATGAGCAGTTCTTC.

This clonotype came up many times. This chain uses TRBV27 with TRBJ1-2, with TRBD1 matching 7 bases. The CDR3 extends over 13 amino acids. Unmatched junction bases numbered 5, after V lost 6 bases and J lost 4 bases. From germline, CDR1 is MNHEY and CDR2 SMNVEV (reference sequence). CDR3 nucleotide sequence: TGTGCCAGCAGCCACGGGGACAGCTATGGCTACACCTTC. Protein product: CASSHGDSYGYTF.

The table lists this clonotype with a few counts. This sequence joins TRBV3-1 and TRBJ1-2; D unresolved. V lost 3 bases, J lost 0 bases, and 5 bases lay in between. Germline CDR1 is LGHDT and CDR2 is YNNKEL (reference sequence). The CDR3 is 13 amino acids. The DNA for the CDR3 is TGTGCCAGCAGCCAGGGCACTAACTATGGCTACACCTTC. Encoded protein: CASSQGTNYGYTF.

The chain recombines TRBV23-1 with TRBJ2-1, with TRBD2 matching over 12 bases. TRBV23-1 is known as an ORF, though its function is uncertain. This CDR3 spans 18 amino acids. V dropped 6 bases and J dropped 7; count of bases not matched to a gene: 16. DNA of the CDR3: TGCGCCAGCAGACCCGGACTAGCGGGAACTAAGACACGGAATGAGCAGTTCTTC. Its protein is CASRPGLAGTKTRNEQFF.

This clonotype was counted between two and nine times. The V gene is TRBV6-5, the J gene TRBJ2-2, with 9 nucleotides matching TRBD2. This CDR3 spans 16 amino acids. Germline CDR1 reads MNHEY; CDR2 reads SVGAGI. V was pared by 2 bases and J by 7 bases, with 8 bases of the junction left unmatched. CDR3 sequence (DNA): TGTGCCAGCAGTTACCCCCCAGCGGGAGGAGTCGGGGAGCTGTTTTTT. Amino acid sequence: CASSYPPAGGVGELFF.

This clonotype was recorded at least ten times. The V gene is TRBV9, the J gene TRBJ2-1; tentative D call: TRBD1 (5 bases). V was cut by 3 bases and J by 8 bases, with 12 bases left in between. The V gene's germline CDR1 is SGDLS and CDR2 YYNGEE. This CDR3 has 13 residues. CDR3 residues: CASSEGNWHEQFF. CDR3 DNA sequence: TGTGCCAGCAGCGAGGGGAACTGGCATGAGCAGTTCTTC.

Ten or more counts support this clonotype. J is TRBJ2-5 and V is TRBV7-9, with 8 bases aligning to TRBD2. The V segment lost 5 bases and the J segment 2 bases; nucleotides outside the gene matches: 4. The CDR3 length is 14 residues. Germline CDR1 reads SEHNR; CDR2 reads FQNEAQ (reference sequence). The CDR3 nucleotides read TGTGCCAGCAGCCCGACTAGCGCTCAAGAGACCCAGTACTTC. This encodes CASSPTSAQETQYF.

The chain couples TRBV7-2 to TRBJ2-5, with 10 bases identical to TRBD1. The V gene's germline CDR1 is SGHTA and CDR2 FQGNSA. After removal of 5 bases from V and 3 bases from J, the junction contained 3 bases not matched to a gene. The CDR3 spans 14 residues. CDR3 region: CASSLGTGEETQYF. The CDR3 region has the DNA TGTGCCAGCAGCCTCGGGACAGGGGAAGAGACCCAGTACTTC. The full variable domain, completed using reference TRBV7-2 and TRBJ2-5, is GAGVSQSPSNKVTEKGKDVELRCDPISGHTALYWYRQSLGQGLEFLIYFQGNSAPDKSGLPSDRFSAERTGGSVSTLTIQRTQQEDSAVYLCASSLGTGEETQYFGPGTRLLVL.

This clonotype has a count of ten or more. In nucleotides, the CDR3 is TGTGCCAGCAGTTTGGCCCAGGTGGCGCAGTTCTTC. This sequence encodes CASSLAQVAQFF. This sequence joins TRBV12-3 or TRBV12-4 and TRBJ2-1; D remains unclear. The CDR3 spans 12 residues. The V gene lost 3 bases and the J gene lost 12 bases, with 12 bases spanning the gap.

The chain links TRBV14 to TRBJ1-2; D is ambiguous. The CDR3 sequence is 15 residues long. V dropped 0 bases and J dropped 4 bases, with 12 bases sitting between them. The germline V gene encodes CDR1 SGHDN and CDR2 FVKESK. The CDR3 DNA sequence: TGTGCCAGCAGCCAAGACCGCAACGGGCCCTATGGCTACACCTTC. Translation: CASSQDRNGPYGYTF.